Presented here are 32 T cell receptor beta chains from one specimen sequenced in a study of Ad26.COV2.S vaccination and SARS-CoV-2 variants. The protocol was immunoSEQ multiplex PCR, while the TCRdb copy is restricted to in-frame clones and leaves out a portion. The sample lists 75,000 to 100,000 clones, less than 85% seen once, with 15% to 20% in the top ten. Sequences were derived from peripheral blood, sampled after recovery from COVID-19. These receptors originate from a human donor who had recovered from COVID-19.

The J gene is TRBJ1-1, the V gene TRBV14, with 7 bases identical to TRBD1. V was clipped by 4 bases and J by 7 bases; unmatched bases: 6. The CDR3 consists of 13 residues. CDR1 and CDR2 from the germline V gene are SGHDN and FVKESK. DNA for the CDR3: TGTGCCAGCAGCCGGGACAGAAGTCATGAAGCTTTCTTT. Encoded protein: CASSRDRSHEAFF.

This clone was counted a few times. The gene calls are TRBV4-3 and TRBJ2-7, with 7 bases fitting TRBD1. The CDR3 spans 16 residues. Germline CDR1 is LGHNA and CDR2 is YSLEER. J gave up 4 bases and V 1 base, and 10 bases lay outside the gene matches. The CDR3 DNA reads as TGCGCCAGCAGCCAAGGTCCACGAGGGGGCATTTACGAGCAGTACTTC. Its translation is CASSQGPRGGIYEQYF.

Only one count was recorded for this clone. The rearrangement links TRBV9 to TRBJ1-3; D remains unclear. Germline V gives CDR1 SGDLS, CDR2 YYNGEE. Trimming removed 3 bases from V and 0 bases from J, with 10 bases in between. This CDR3 contains 15 residues. The DNA for the CDR3 is TGTGCCAGCAGCGCGACTGCAAGCTCTGGAAACACCATATATTTT. Protein: CASSATASSGNTIYF.

The rearrangement links TRBV28 to TRBJ1-4; D remains ambiguous. The length of the CDR3 is 14 residues. The V gene lost 5 bases and the J gene lost 3 bases, with 10 bases spanning the gap. In germline, CDR1 is MDHEN, CDR2 SYDVKM. CDR3 in amino acids: CASSPQRANEKLFF. The CDR3 coding sequence is TGTGCCAGCAGTCCCCAACGAGCTAATGAAAAACTGTTTTTT.

The V call is TRBV4-1, the J call TRBJ2-3; 8 bases map to TRBD1. V dropped 5 bases and J dropped 3; count of bases not matched to a gene: 10. CDR3 length: 16 amino acids. Germline values: CDR1 MGHRA, CDR2 YSYEKL. Here the CDR3 DNA reads TGCGCCAGCAGCGCGCGCACAGGGGGGAGAACAGATACGCAGTATTTT. Its translation: CASSARTGGRTDTQYF.

This clone was recorded only once. This chain connects TRBV5-1 to TRBJ2-1, with a possible D match to TRBD2 (6 bases). Germline CDR1 SGHRS, CDR2 YFSETQ. V dropped 3 bases and J dropped 3 bases, with 7 bases sitting between them. The CDR3 covers 13 residues. CDR3 nucleotide sequence: TGCGCCAGCAGCTGGGGGGACTACAATGAGCAGTTCTTC. This gives the protein CASSWGDYNEQFF.

The V call is TRBV11-2, the J call TRBJ2-7; D possibly corresponds to TRBD2 (6 bases). Germline V gene data show CDR1 as SGHAT and CDR2 as FQNNGV. Deletions cut 1 base from V and 2 bases from J, with 6 bases between. The CDR3 loop spans 13 amino acids. CDR3 sequence reads: CASSLGLAYEQYF. Written as DNA, the CDR3 is TGTGCCAGCAGCTTAGGACTAGCCTACGAGCAGTACTTC. Combining the CDR3 with reference TRBV11-2 and TRBJ2-7 gives the whole variable domain EAGVAQSPRYKIIEKRQSVAFWCNPISGHATLYWYQQILGQGPKLLIQFQNNGVVDDSQLPKDRFSAERLKGVDSTLKIQPAKLEDSAVYLCASSLGLAYEQYFGPGTRLTVT.

This clone occurred a few times. The chain carries TRBV2 and TRBJ1-2; D perhaps matches TRBD1 (5 bases). Looked up from germline, CDR1 is SNHLY and CDR2 is FYNNEI. Trimming cost V 10 bases and J 1 base, with 16 bases left between them. The length of the CDR3 is 14 residues. In nucleotides, the CDR3 is TGTGCCACCCATCCGGGACGGCTTAACTATGGCTACACCTTC. This gives the protein CATHPGRLNYGYTF.

The V gene is TRBV7-9, the J gene TRBJ1-2, with 7 bases fitting TRBD1. The germline V gene encodes CDR1 SEHNR and CDR2 FQNEAQ (reference sequence). The CDR3 runs to 13 residues. V gave up 3 bases and J gave up 4 bases; unmatched junction bases: 2. CDR3 in DNA: TGTGCCAGCAGCTTCAGGACAGGCTATGGCTACACCTTC. This codes for CASSFRTGYGYTF.

A note on this clone: The identical CDR3 is also encoded by other nucleotide sequences in the sample. The chain combines TRBV29-1 with TRBJ2-7; the match to TRBD1 covers 8 bases. This CDR3 region has 12 residues. Trimming cost V 5 bases and J 4 bases; bases outside gene matches: 4. Germline values: CDR1 SQVTM, CDR2 ANQGSEA. CDR3 region: CSVRTGGYEQYF. Here the CDR3 DNA reads TGCAGCGTTCGAACAGGGGGGTACGAGCAGTACTTC.

DNA of the CDR3: TGTGCCAGTAGTACCCGACAGGGCTCGTCGGATTCACCCCTCCACTTT. This sequence encodes CASSTRQGSSDSPLHF. This rearrangement joins TRBV19 to TRBJ1-6; TRBD1 matches at 7 bases. Germline loops: CDR1 LNHDA, CDR2 SQIVND (reference sequence). Trimming took 4 bases from V and 8 from J; bases not matched to a gene: 11. The CDR3 consists of 16 residues.

The genes are TRBV7-9 and TRBJ2-7, with D perhaps matching TRBD2 (6 bases). The CDR3 loop spans 18 amino acids. Germline V gene lookup returns CDR1 SEHNR and CDR2 FQNEAQ (reference sequence). The ends were cut back, 4 bases at V and 5 bases at J, with 27 bases in the middle. In nucleotides, the CDR3 is TGTGCCAGCAGCTCCCCCCCGAACCCGGCGGGATTCTCAAACGAGCAGTACTTC. This codes for CASSSPPNPAGFSNEQYF.

The chain has TRBV3-1 (or the pseudogene TRBV3-2) and TRBJ2-3; 8 nucleotides line up with TRBD2. This CDR3 has 16 amino acids. Germline CDR1 and CDR2: LGHDT and YNNKEL (reference sequence). J was trimmed by 8 bases and V by 0 bases; bases with no gene match: 10. The CDR3 bases are TGTGCCAGCAGCCAAGAAAGGACGGGAGGGAGGGGTACGCAGTATTTT. Amino acids: CASSQERTGGRGTQYF.

The J gene is TRBJ2-1, the V gene TRBV4-3; 8 bases align to TRBD2. CDR1 and CDR2 from the germline V gene are LGHNA and YSLEER. The V segment lost 4 bases and the J segment 3 bases; nucleotides outside the gene matches: 5. The CDR3 extends over 15 amino acids. CDR3 sequence (DNA): TGCGCCAGCAGCCCCTTTAGCGGGAACTACAATGAGCAGTTCTTC. Amino acids: CASSPFSGNYNEQFF.

This CDR3 is CASILQGGDQPQHF. CDR3 nucleotides: TGTGCCAGCATCCTACAGGGGGGAGATCAGCCCCAGCATTTT. The chain carries TRBV6-7 and TRBJ1-5, with 8 positions matching TRBD1. TRBV6-7 is recorded as an ORF, its role being uncertain. The CDR3 extends over 14 amino acids. J was trimmed by 5 bases and V by 7 bases; bases with no gene match: 7.

The chain combines TRBV21-1 with TRBJ2-1; the table's TRBD2 call for D was not verified on the DNA. TRBV21-1 is designated a pseudogene. The CDR3 has 14 residues. CDR3 residues: CASSKVATNNEQFF. CDR3 nucleotides: TGTGCCAGCAGCAAAGTTGCGACTAACAATGAGCAGTTCTTC.

This clone was recorded once. CDR3 coding DNA: TGTGCCAGCAGTTTCCAGGTAAGGGTTGCGGGAGGTAGAAATATGTACAATGAGCAGTTCTTC. Its protein is CASSFQVRVAGGRNMYNEQFF. The rearrangement uses TRBV27 and TRBJ2-1; TRBD2 aligns across 8 bases. This CDR3 is built from 21 residues. CDR1 and CDR2 (germline): MNHEY, SMNVEV (reference sequence). With 3 bases clipped from V and 4 bases from J, the junction kept 23 bases outside the gene matches.

This clone appeared a single time. The rearrangement uses TRBV2 and TRBJ1-2; no firm D call. V shed 7 bases and J shed 6 bases, with 24 bases lying between them. Germline V gene sequence: CDR1 SNHLY, CDR2 FYNNEI. This CDR3 is built from 16 residues. The CDR3 sequence is CASITTATATLDGYTF. The CDR3 region has the DNA TGTGCCAGCATCACAACAGCAACGGCTACGTTGGATGGCTACACCTTC. The full variable domain, rest sourced from reference TRBV2 and TRBJ1-2, is EPEVTQTPSHQVTQMGQEVILRCVPISNHLYFYWYRQILGQKVEFLVSFYNNEISEKSEIFDDQFSVERPDGSNFTLKIRSTKLEDSAMYFCASITTATATLDGYTFGSGTRLTVV.

J is TRBJ2-7 and V is TRBV28, with D possibly TRBD2 on 6 matching bases. V gave up 7 bases and J gave up 1 base, with 20 bases separating them. Per germline, CDR1 MDHEN and CDR2 SYDVKM. The CDR3 is 16 amino acids. The CDR3: CASNNRRGHTSYEQYF. The CDR3, as DNA: TGTGCCAGCAATAATAGGAGGGGCCACACATCCTACGAGCAGTACTTC.

The rearrangement links TRBV5-5 to TRBJ2-1; 11 bases fit TRBD1. Germline V gives CDR1 SGHKS, CDR2 YYEKEE (reference sequence). With 4 bases clipped from V and 7 bases from J, the junction kept 7 bases outside the gene matches. This CDR3 contains 15 residues. DNA of the CDR3: TGTGCCAGCAGCATACTAGGACAGGGGGCTAATGAGCAGTTCTTC. Translation gives CASSILGQGANEQFF.

This clone turned up a few times. The chain joins TRBV28 to TRBJ2-5, with 12 bases lining up with TRBD2. The CDR3 is 16 residues long. Trimming cost V 7 bases and J 5 bases; bases outside gene matches: 11. CDR1 MDHEN and CDR2 SYDVKM come from the germline V gene. CDR3 DNA: TGTGCCAGCATACTACTTCGACTAGCGGGAGTTGAGACCCAGTACTTC. Protein sequence: CASILLRLAGVETQYF.

J is TRBJ1-6 and V is TRBV4-2; 7 bases fit TRBD1. This CDR3 is built from 18 residues. Per the germline V gene, CDR1 is LGHNA and CDR2 is YNFKEQ. Germline trimming cut 0 bases from V and 1 base from J; bases unmatched to any gene: 6. The CDR3 loop reads CASSQDPQGESYNSPLHF. In nucleotides, the CDR3 is TGTGCCAGCAGCCAAGACCCCCAGGGGGAATCCTATAATTCACCCCTCCACTTT.

The chain is built from TRBV27 and TRBJ2-7; D gene uncertain. The CDR3 loop spans 13 amino acids. Deletions cut 6 bases from V and 4 bases from J, with 13 bases between. Germline loops: CDR1 MNHEY, CDR2 SMNVEV (reference sequence). The CDR3 region is CASSPYRGYEQYF. DNA for the CDR3: TGTGCCAGCAGCCCCTATCGTGGGTACGAGCAGTACTTC.

In DNA form, the CDR3 reads TGTGCTAGTGGTTCAGGACAGGATAATGAAAAACTGTTTTTT. This translates into CASGSGQDNEKLFF. V and J are TRBV12-5 and TRBJ1-4; 7 bases are shared with TRBD1. Germline V lookup: CDR1 LGHNT, CDR2 FRNRAP. CDR3 length: 14 amino acids. With 4 bases clipped from V and 4 bases from J, the junction kept 3 bases outside the gene matches.

The chain uses TRBV4-3 and TRBJ2-1; a weak D match, TRBD2 (6 bases). Germline V gene lookup returns CDR1 LGHNA and CDR2 YSLEER. This CDR3 contains 16 residues. Trimming took off 1 base at V and 4 bases at J, with 14 bases between the two ends. DNA for the CDR3: TGCGCCAGCAGCCAAGCAGGGATAGCGGCTTACAATGAGCAGTTCTTC. This translates into CASSQAGIAAYNEQFF.

V is TRBV28 and J is TRBJ1-4; D is undetermined. Trimming cost V 6 bases and J 6 bases, with 17 bases left between them. This CDR3 contains 15 residues. The germline V gene has CDR1 MDHEN and CDR2 SYDVKM. The CDR3: CASSPRTQIYEKLFF. DNA of the CDR3: TGTGCCAGCAGCCCCCGGACCCAGATATATGAAAAACTGTTTTTT.

This clone was recorded once. V gene TRBV11-2 combines with J gene TRBJ2-6; 7 bases fit TRBD1. There are 15 residues in the CDR3. Looked up from germline, CDR1 is SGHAT and CDR2 is FQNNGV. V gave up 3 bases and J gave up 8 bases; unmatched junction bases: 7. The DNA for the CDR3 is TGTGCCAGCAGCTTTAGGGGGCTGACAACCAACGTCCTGACTTTC. Translated, it gives CASSFRGLTTNVLTF.

The V and J genes are TRBV27 and TRBJ1-1, with D tentatively TRBD1 (5 bases). CDR1 MNHEY and CDR2 SMNVEV come from the germline V gene (reference sequence). V dropped 1 base and J dropped 4 bases, with 10 bases sitting between them. CDR3 length: 14 residues. Here the CDR3 reads CASSLYDSSTEAFF. CDR3 coding DNA: TGTGCCAGCAGTTTATATGACAGTTCCACTGAAGCTTTCTTT.

The rearrangement joins TRBV28 to TRBJ1-1, with no clear D. CDR1 is MDHEN, CDR2 SYDVKM, per germline. CDR3 length: 12 residues. Deletions cut 7 bases from V and 5 bases from J, with 11 bases between. This chain's CDR3 is CASNVVKTEAFF. For the CDR3, the DNA is TGTGCCAGCAATGTAGTTAAAACTGAAGCTTTCTTT.

V and J are TRBV6-5 and TRBJ1-1, with D maybe TRBD1 (5 bases). CDR3 length equals 13 residues. Germline V CDR1 and CDR2: MNHEY, SVGAGI. The ends were cut back, 4 bases at V and 4 bases at J, with 10 bases in the middle. The CDR3 here is CASSLGTTTEAFF. DNA for the CDR3: TGTGCCAGCAGTTTGGGGACCACCACTGAAGCTTTCTTT.

The chain links TRBV29-1 to TRBJ1-2; D remains ambiguous. V was shortened by 0 bases and J by 6 bases, with 11 bases between the two germline ends. Looked up from germline, CDR1 is SQVTM and CDR2 is ANQGSEA. This CDR3 has 13 amino acids. The CDR3 region is CSVEERGPNGYTF. For the CDR3, the DNA is TGCAGCGTTGAAGAAAGAGGGCCTAATGGCTACACCTTC.

This clone was counted between two and nine times. V and J are TRBV3-1 (or the pseudogene TRBV3-2) and TRBJ2-1; 12 bases are a match to TRBD1. The V gene's germline CDR1 is LGHDT and CDR2 YNNKEL (reference sequence). After removal of 6 bases from V and 9 bases from J, the junction contained 9 bases not matched to a gene. The CDR3 is 15 amino acids. The CDR3 is CASRETGTGGSEQFF. CDR3 nucleotide sequence: TGTGCCAGCAGAGAAACCGGGACAGGGGGCTCTGAGCAGTTCTTC.